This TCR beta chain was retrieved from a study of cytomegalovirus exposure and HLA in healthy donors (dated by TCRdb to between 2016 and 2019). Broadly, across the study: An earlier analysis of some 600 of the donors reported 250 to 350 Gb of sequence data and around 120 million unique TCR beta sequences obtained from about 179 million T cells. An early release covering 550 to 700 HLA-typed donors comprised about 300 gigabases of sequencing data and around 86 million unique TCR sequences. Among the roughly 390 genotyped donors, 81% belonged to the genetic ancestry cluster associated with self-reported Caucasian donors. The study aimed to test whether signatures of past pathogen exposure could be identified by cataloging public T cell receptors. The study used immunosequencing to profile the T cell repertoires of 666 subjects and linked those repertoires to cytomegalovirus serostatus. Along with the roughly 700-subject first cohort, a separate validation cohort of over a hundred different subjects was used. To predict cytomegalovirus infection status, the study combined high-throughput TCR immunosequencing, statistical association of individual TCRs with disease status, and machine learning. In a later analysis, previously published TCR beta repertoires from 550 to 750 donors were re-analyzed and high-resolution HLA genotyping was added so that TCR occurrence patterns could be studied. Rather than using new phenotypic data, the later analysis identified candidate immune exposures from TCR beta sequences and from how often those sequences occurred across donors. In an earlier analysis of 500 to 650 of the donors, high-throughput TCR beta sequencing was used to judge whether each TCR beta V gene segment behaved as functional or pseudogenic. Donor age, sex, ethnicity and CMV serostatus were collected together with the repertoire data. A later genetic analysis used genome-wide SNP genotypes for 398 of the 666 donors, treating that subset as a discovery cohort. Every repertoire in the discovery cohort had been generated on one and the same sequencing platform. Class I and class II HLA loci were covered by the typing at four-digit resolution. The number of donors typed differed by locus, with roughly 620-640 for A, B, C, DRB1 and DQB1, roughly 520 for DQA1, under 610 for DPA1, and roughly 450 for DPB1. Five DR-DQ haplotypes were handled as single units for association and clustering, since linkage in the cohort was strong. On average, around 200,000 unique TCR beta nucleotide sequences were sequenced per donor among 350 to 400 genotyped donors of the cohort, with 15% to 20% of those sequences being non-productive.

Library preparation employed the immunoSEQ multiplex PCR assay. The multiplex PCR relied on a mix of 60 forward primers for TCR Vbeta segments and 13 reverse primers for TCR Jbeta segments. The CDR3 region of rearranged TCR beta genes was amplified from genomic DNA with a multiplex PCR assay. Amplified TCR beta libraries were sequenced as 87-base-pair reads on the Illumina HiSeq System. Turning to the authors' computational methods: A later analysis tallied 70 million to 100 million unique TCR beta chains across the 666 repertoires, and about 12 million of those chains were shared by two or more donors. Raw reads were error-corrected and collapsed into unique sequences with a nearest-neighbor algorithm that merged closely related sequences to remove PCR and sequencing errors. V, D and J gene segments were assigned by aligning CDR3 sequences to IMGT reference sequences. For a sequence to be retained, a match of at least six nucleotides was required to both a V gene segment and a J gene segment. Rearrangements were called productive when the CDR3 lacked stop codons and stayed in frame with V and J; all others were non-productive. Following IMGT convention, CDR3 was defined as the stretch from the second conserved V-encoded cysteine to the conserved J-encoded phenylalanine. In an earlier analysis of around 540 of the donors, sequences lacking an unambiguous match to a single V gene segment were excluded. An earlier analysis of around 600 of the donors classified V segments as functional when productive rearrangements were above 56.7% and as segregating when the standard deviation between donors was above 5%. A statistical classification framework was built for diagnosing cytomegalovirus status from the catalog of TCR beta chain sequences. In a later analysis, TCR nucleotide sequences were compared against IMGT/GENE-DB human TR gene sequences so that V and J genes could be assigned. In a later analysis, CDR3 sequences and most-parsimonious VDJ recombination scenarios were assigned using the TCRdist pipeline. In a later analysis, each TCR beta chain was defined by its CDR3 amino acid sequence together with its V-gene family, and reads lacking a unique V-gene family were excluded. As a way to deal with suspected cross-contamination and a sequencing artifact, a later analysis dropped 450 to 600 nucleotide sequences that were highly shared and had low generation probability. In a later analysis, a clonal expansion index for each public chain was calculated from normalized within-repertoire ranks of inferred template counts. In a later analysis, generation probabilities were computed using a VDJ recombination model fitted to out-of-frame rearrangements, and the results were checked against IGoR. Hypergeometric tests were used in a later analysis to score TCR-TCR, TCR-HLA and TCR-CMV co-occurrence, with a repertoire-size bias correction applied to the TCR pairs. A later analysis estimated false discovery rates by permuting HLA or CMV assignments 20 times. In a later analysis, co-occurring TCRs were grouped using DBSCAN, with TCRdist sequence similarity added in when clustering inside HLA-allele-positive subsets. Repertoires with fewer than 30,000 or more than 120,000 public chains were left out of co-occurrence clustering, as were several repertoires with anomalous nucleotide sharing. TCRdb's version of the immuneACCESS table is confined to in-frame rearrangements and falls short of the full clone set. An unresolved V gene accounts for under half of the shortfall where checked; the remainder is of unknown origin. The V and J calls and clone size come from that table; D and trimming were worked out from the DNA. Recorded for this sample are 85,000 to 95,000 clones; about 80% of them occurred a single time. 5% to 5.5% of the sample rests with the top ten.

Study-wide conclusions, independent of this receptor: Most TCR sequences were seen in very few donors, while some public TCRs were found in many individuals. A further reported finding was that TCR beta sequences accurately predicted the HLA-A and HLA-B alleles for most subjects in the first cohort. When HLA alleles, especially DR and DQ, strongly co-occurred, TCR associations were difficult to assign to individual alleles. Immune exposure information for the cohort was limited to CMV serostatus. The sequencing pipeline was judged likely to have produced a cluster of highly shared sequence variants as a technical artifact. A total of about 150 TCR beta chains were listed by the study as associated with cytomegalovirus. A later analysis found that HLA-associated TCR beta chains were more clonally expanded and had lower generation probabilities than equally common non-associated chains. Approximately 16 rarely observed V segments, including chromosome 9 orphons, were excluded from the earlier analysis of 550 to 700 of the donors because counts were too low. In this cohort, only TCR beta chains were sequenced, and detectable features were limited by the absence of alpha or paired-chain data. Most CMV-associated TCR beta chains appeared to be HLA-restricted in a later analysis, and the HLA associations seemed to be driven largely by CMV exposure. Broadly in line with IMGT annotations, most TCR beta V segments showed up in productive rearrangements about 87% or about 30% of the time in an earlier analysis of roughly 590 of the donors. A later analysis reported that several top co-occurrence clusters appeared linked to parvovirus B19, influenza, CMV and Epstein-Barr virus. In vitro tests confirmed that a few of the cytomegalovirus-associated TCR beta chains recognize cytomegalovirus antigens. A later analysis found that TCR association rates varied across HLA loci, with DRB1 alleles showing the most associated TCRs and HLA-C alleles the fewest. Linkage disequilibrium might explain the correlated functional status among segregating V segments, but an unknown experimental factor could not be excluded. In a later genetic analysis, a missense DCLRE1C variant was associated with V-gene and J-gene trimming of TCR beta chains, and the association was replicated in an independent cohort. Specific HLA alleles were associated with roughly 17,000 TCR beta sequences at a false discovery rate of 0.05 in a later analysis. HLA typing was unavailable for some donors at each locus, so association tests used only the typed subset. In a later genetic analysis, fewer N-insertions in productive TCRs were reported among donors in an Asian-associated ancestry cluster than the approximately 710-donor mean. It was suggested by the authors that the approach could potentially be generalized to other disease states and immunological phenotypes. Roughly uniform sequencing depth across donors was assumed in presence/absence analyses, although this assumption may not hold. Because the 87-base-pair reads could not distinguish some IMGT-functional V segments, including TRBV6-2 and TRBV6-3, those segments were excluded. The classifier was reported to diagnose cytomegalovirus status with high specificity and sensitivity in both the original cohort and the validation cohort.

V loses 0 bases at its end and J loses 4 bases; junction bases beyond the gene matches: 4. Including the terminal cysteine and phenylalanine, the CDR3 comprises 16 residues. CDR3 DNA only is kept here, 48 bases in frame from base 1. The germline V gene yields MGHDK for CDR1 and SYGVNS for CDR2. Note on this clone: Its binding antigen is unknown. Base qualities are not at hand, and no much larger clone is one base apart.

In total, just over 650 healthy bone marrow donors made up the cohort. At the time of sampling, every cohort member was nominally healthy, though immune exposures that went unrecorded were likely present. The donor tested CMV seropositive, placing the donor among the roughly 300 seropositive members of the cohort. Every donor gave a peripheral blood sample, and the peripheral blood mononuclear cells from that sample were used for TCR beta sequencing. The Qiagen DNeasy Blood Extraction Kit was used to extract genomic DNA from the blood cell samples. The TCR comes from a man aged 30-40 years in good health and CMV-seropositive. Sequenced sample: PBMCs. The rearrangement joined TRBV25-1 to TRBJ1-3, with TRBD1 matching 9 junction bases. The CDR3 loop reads CASSEYGTGYGNTIYF. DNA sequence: TGTGCCAGCAGTGAATATGGGACAGGGTACGGAAACACCATATATTTT. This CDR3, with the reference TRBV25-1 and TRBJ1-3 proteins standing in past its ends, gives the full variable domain EADIYQTPRYLVIGTGKKITLECSQTMGHDKMYWYQQDPGMELHLIHYSYGVNSTEKGDLSSESTVSRIRTEHFPLTLESARPSHTSQYLCASSEYGTGYGNTIYFGEGSWLTVV.